The 12 T cell receptor beta chains presented below share a single source sample, sequenced in a study of human T cells and chemical hapten exposure. Via MiXCR, TCRdb re-called the RACE reads, giving one row per CDR3 protein. The repertoire has about 40,000 distinct CDR3 sequences, about 10% of them found once; the top ten carry approximately 5.9%. Sample time point: pre-sensitization, week 0. Noted treatment: therapeutic diphenylcyclopropenone sensitization with weekly scalp DPC. Sequencing used whole blood, obtained in connection with sensitization to the hapten diphenylcyclopropenone (DPC). These receptors were collected from a man aged 25 to 40 with alopecia areata. Some clones in this sample may be carry-over from other donors' samples.

There are a few counts of this clonotype. This chain uses TRBV5-1 with TRBJ2-7, with 9 bases lining up with TRBD1. The germline V gene has CDR1 SGHRS and CDR2 YFSETQ. V lost 6 bases to trimming and J lost 0 bases; unmatched junction nucleotides: 10. The length of the CDR3 is 16 residues. This chain's CDR3 is CASTWTGAPDSYEQYF. DNA for the CDR3: TGCGCCAGCACTTGGACAGGGGCCCCTGACTCCTACGAGCAGTACTTC.

This clonotype was observed many times. The chain couples TRBV11-3 to TRBJ2-1; the D is unclear. V gave up 5 bases and J gave up 0 bases, with 11 bases separating them. Germline lookup yields CDR1 SGHNT and CDR2 YENEEA. The CDR3 runs to 15 residues. In nucleotides, the CDR3 is TGTGCCAGCAGCGGCCTTCGGAGCTCCTACAATGAGCAGTTCTTC. It is translated as CASSGLRSSYNEQFF.

Worth noting for this clonotype: This may be a read error: a much more frequent sequence differs by one nucleotide. The rearrangement joins TRBV18 to TRBJ2-1; a possible D gene is TRBD1 (5 bases). The germline V gene encodes CDR1 KGHSH and CDR2 LQKENI. This CDR3 contains 16 residues. The CDR3 is CANSPSGQSSYNEQFF. The CDR3 DNA sequence: TGTGCCAACTCACCGTCAGGGCAAAGCTCCTACAATGAGCAGTTCTTC.

The chain employs TRBV14 and TRBJ1-4; weak D call: TRBD1 (5 bases). In germline, CDR1 is SGHDN, CDR2 FVKESK. The CDR3 length is 15 residues. Trimming stripped 1 base from V and 5 bases from J, with 11 bases between. The CDR3 loop is CASSQAGTGNEKLFF. The DNA of the CDR3 is TGTGCCAGCAGCCAAGCCGGGACGGGCAATGAAAAACTGTTTTTT.

This clonotype has a count of ten or more. V is TRBV18 and J is TRBJ2-1; D may be TRBD1 (5 bases). CDR1 is KGHSH, CDR2 LQKENI, per germline. Trimming stripped 3 bases from V and 5 bases from J, with 11 bases between. The CDR3 covers 14 residues. CDR3 region: CASSPYTGNNEQFF. Here the CDR3 DNA reads TGTGCCAGCTCACCCTATACAGGAAACAATGAGCAGTTCTTC.

The chain has TRBV6-5 and TRBJ2-3, with TRBD2 matching over 11 bases. The length of the CDR3 is 16 residues. Trimming took 7 bases from V and 3 from J; bases not matched to a gene: 9. Germline CDR1 and CDR2: MNHEY and SVGAGI. The CDR3 loop is CASTRGSGRATDTQYF. The CDR3 nucleotides read TGTGCCAGCACCCGGGGTAGCGGGAGGGCAACAGATACGCAGTATTTT.

This clonotype was found a few times. The CDR3 nucleotides read TGTGCCAGCAGGATCACCGGTACATGGGACGAGCAGTACTTC. Protein: CASRITGTWDEQYF. This chain links TRBV2 with TRBJ2-7; no reliable D call. Germline V gene data show CDR1 as SNHLY and CDR2 as FYNNEI. The germline V and J ends were trimmed by 6 bases and 5 bases, with 17 bases remaining between them. This CDR3 has 14 amino acids.

This clonotype was seen ten or more times. The chain couples TRBV5-1 to TRBJ1-6; TRBD1 agrees at 7 bases. Germline CDR1 reads SGHRS; CDR2 reads YFSETQ. With V trimmed by 4 bases and J by 6 bases, 4 bases remained unmatched. The CDR3 sequence is 14 residues long. Here the CDR3 reads CASSPGQLNSPLHF. For the CDR3, the DNA is TGCGCCAGCAGCCCGGGACAGCTTAATTCACCCCTCCACTTT.

This clonotype was counted ten times or more. The CDR3 nucleotides read TGTGCCAGCAGCTTCAGGCCGCAGGATACGCAGTATTTT. Protein product: CASSFRPQDTQYF. The J gene is TRBJ2-3, the V gene TRBV7-2; D uncertain. Trimming took off 3 bases at V and 6 bases at J, with 10 bases between the two ends. The germline gives CDR1 SGHTA, CDR2 FQGNSA. The CDR3 is made up of 13 amino acids.

The chain employs TRBV3-1 and TRBJ2-5; TRBD2 aligns across 8 bases. There are 15 residues in the CDR3. V shed 4 bases, J shed 5 bases, and the junction held 9 bases outside the gene matches. Germline V gene lookup returns CDR1 LGHDT and CDR2 YNNKEL (reference sequence). The chain's CDR3 is CASSRPTGGLETQYF. DNA of the CDR3: TGTGCCAGCAGCCGCCCAACGGGGGGGCTTGAGACCCAGTACTTC.

V and J are TRBV7-9 and TRBJ2-5; D is unclear. V lost 7 bases and J 1 base, leaving 13 bases between the germline ends. This CDR3 has 14 residues. CDR1 and CDR2 (germline): SEHNR, FQNEAQ (reference sequence). The CDR3 sequence: CASTTRTTQETQYF. CDR3 DNA: TGTGCCAGCACTACGCGAACGACCCAAGAGACCCAGTACTTC. Using reference TRBV7-9 and TRBJ2-5 for the parts outside the CDR3, the full variable domain is DTGVSQNPRHKITKRGQNVTFRCDPISEHNRLYWYRQTLGQGPEFLTYFQNEAQLEKSRLLSDRFSAERPKGSFSTLEIQRTEQGDSAMYLCASTTRTTQETQYFGPGTRLLVL.

The chain combines TRBV6-1 with TRBJ2-1; a possible D gene is TRBD2 (6 bases). Per germline, CDR1 MNHNS and CDR2 SASEGT. This CDR3 has 15 amino acids. V shed 1 base and J shed 3 bases, with 10 bases lying between them. The CDR3 region has the DNA TGTGCCAGCAGTGAAGTCGGAGGGCTCTACAATGAGCAGTTCTTC. It codes for CASSEVGGLYNEQFF.